The 13 T cell receptor beta chains below all came from one sample that was sequenced in a study of blood T cell repertoires in COVID-19. Sequencing used immunoSEQ multiplex PCR; TCRdb keeps in-frame clones, though not all of them. This table holds 150,000 to 200,000 clones, roughly 86% found once. The specimen was PBMCs or T cells enriched from blood (not recorded which). The source is a woman aged 25-40 years who had recovered from COVID-19.

The rearrangement joins TRBV10-3 to TRBJ2-3; tentative D call: TRBD1 (6 bases). Germline V gene data show CDR1 as ENHRY and CDR2 as SYGVKD. The CDR3 covers 15 residues. Trimming took 0 bases from V and 3 from J, leaving 10 bases between them. The CDR3 is CAISESGRGTDTQYF. The CDR3 nucleotides read TGTGCCATCAGTGAGTCAGGCAGGGGAACAGATACGCAGTATTTT.

The V and J genes are TRBV28 and TRBJ2-7, with TRBD2 identical over 11 bases. The V and J ends lost 3 bases and 5 bases, in that order; junction bases with no gene match: 6. CDR3 size: 15 residues. Germline V CDR1 and CDR2: MDHEN, SYDVKM. CDR3 loop: CASSFRTSGSDEQYF. The DNA of the CDR3 is TGTGCCAGCAGTTTTCGGACTAGCGGGTCGGACGAGCAGTACTTC. The complete variable domain, with remaining parts taken from reference TRBV28 and TRBJ2-7, reads DVKVTQSSRYLVKRTGEKVFLECVQDMDHENMFWYRQDPGLGLRLIYFSYDVKMKEKGDIPEGYSVSREKKERFSLILESASTNQTSMYLCASSFRTSGSDEQYFGPGTRLTVT.

The table lists this clone with a few counts. The V and J genes are TRBV9 and TRBJ2-7; 9 nucleotides align to TRBD2. Germline-derived CDR1 and CDR2 are SGDLS and YYNGEE. The CDR3 is 17 residues long. V dropped 4 bases and J dropped 2; count of bases not matched to a gene: 13. In DNA, the CDR3 is TGTGCCAGCAGCCCCCGGCGTAGCGGGAGCTCTACCTACGAGCAGTACTTC. Its protein is CASSPRRSGSSTYEQYF.

The V call is TRBV29-1, the J call TRBJ1-2; D is unclear. CDR1 and CDR2 (germline): SQVTM, ANQGSEA. This CDR3 spans 16 amino acids. V was pared by 0 bases and J by 4 bases, with 18 bases between. CDR3 in DNA: TGCAGCGTTGAAGATCACTCGGTCAGGCAATTCTATGGCTACACCTTC. Amino acids: CSVEDHSVRQFYGYTF. The complete variable domain, with remaining parts taken from reference TRBV29-1 and TRBJ1-2, reads SAVISQKPSRDICQRGTSLTIQCQVDSQVTMMFWYRQQPGQSLTLIATANQGSEATYESGFVIDKFPISRPNLTFSTLTVSNMSPEDSSIYLCSVEDHSVRQFYGYTFGSGTRLTVV.

This chain links TRBV5-6 with TRBJ2-7, with 10 bases identical to TRBD2. This CDR3 has 15 amino acids. J was trimmed by 2 bases and V by 0 bases; bases with no gene match: 2. The germline V gene encodes CDR1 SGHDT and CDR2 YYEEEE. DNA for the CDR3: TGTGCCAGCAGCTTGGGGACTAGCGGTCCCTACGAGCAGTACTTC. Its protein product is CASSLGTSGPYEQYF.

The chain combines TRBV5-3 with TRBJ1-2; maybe TRBD1 (6 bases). TRBV5-3 is known as an ORF, though its function is uncertain. V lost 2 bases and J lost 4, with 15 bases in between. CDR3 length equals 15 residues. The chain's CDR3 is CARSFRDTDVYGYTF. For the CDR3, the DNA is TGTGCCAGAAGCTTTCGGGACACGGATGTCTATGGCTACACCTTC.

The V call is TRBV28, the J call TRBJ1-2, with no clear D. The CDR3 sequence is 14 residues long. CDR1 and CDR2 from the germline V gene are MDHEN and SYDVKM. V was clipped by 7 bases and J by 6 bases, with 18 bases between them. CDR3 in amino acids: CASTMTVEGDGYTF. CDR3 DNA: TGTGCCAGCACAATGACCGTTGAGGGTGATGGCTACACCTTC.

The rearrangement links TRBV2 to TRBJ2-1; 10 positions agree with TRBD2. Germline V gives CDR1 SNHLY, CDR2 FYNNEI. The trim removed 5 bases at V and 0 bases at J, leaving 10 bases unmatched. The CDR3 sequence is 18 residues long. In DNA, the CDR3 is TGTGCCAGCAGTCTACCGGGACTAGCGAGGAGCTCCTACAATGAGCAGTTCTTC. This translates into CASSLPGLARSSYNEQFF. The whole variable domain, filled in from reference TRBV2 and TRBJ2-1, reads EPEVTQTPSHQVTQMGQEVILRCVPISNHLYFYWYRQILGQKVEFLVSFYNNEISEKSEIFDDQFSVERPDGSNFTLKIRSTKLEDSAMYFCASSLPGLARSSYNEQFFGPGTRLTVL.

The chain is built from TRBV5-1 and TRBJ2-7; TRBD1 matches at 7 bases. Germline-derived CDR1 and CDR2 are SGHRS and YFSETQ. CDR3 length: 15 residues. V was clipped by 0 bases and J by 2 bases; unmatched bases: 5. CDR3 nucleotide sequence: TGCGCCAGCAGCTTGGGACAGGGCTCTGCCTACGAGCAGTACTTC. Amino acid sequence: CASSLGQGSAYEQYF.

V and J are TRBV3-1 (or the pseudogene TRBV3-2) and TRBJ1-2, with TRBD1 matching 8 bases. CDR1 LGHDT and CDR2 YNNKEL come from the germline V gene (reference sequence). The CDR3 extends over 16 amino acids. Trimming removed 4 bases from V and 6 bases from J; junction bases left unmatched: 13. The CDR3 loop is CASSPQGGQGIHGYTF. The CDR3 bases are TGTGCCAGCAGCCCTCAGGGTGGACAGGGAATCCATGGCTACACCTTC.

The CDR3 loop reads CASRLAGGSHEQFF. CDR3 in DNA: TGTGCCAGCAGACTAGCGGGAGGGTCTCATGAGCAGTTCTTC. The V gene is TRBV6-5, the J gene TRBJ2-1, with 13 bases that match TRBD2. After removal of 6 bases from V and 8 bases from J, the junction contained 4 bases not matched to a gene. Germline assignment: CDR1 MNHEY and CDR2 SVGAGI. CDR3 length: 14 residues.

This clone was observed a handful of times. The chain couples TRBV5-1 to TRBJ2-2; TRBD2 matches 8 bases. This CDR3 contains 17 residues. Unmatched junction bases numbered 9, after V lost 2 bases and J lost 3 bases. CDR1 SGHRS and CDR2 YFSETQ come from the germline V gene. CDR3 nucleotides: TGCGCCAGCAGCTTTTCCCCCAGCGGGAGTGACACCGGGGAGCTGTTTTTT. It encodes CASSFSPSGSDTGELFF.

The V call is TRBV10-3, the J call TRBJ2-1; TRBD1 agrees at 8 bases. CDR3 length equals 16 residues. V was clipped by 0 bases and J by 4 bases; unmatched bases: 5. Per the germline V gene, CDR1 is ENHRY and CDR2 is SYGVKD. CDR3: CAISESSQGDYNEQFF. The CDR3 nucleotides are TGTGCCATCAGTGAGTCGTCACAGGGGGATTACAATGAGCAGTTCTTC.